This entry describes one T cell receptor beta chain. Some clones are missing from TCRdb's copy, which holds only in-frame ones; the method was immunoSEQ multiplex PCR. The table has around 260,000 clones, approximately 90% seen once; the top ten hold 3%. These data are taken from a study of blood T cell repertoires in COVID-19. Between the trimmed V and J ends, which lost 10 bases and 4 bases, there was a span of 14 bases. The germline V gene has CDR1 MDHEN and CDR2 SYDVKM. The CDR3 runs 12 residues. This TCR came from a woman in her 30s with active or convalescent COVID-19. Input material: peripheral blood. The V call is TRBV28, the J call TRBJ2-7; tentative D call: TRBD1 (6 bases). CDR3 bases: TGTGCCATCTCGGACAGAACTTACGAGCAGTACTTC. Translated: CAISDRTYEQYF.